This T cell receptor beta chain was sequenced for a study of PD-L1 blockade in urothelial cancer (dated by TCRdb to 2016 to 2017). As for the study more broadly: All patients started therapy around 2014 and received atezolizumab 1,200 mg intravenously every 3 weeks. Patients had an ECOG performance status of 0 or 1 and had received between 0 and 3 prior chemotherapy regimens. Blood samples were analyzed 3 weeks after the start of treatment (second dose) and 6 weeks after the start of treatment. The study was an exploratory multi-omic analysis of somatic, immune and clinical correlates of response to PD-L1 blockade with atezolizumab in urothelial cancer. Pretreatment blood TCR-seq was available for fewer than 30 patients, at least one posttreatment blood collection was obtained for 25 or so patients, and tumor TCR-seq was available for 25 or so patients. In the same patients, pretreatment tumors underwent whole exome sequencing and RNA sequencing in addition to TCR sequencing. Pretreatment tumor samples and matched peripheral blood, collected serially before and after atezolizumab treatment, underwent TCR sequencing. Several patients achieved durable clinical benefit and about 19 did not. Durable clinical benefit meant progression-free survival longer than 6 months, and TCR features were also tested against progression-free and overall survival. A median of about 140,000 T cells and 85,000 or so unique TCRs was obtained from blood samples, and a median clonality of roughly 0.082 was observed. About 85% of the 29 patients were males with bladder-origin urothelial cancer, and about two thirds of the roughly 30 reported a prior smoking history.

Including cysteine and phenylalanine, the CDR3 has 15 amino acids. Just the 45-base CDR3 DNA is kept, in frame starting at base 1. V and J are trimmed by 5 bases and 9 bases, and the gene matches miss 10 bases of the junction. From a lookup of the germline V gene, CDR1 and CDR2 are SGHTA and FQGNSA. Each PCR received spiked-in synthetic TCR analog templates so that absolute template abundance could be estimated from read counts. The immunoSEQ assay was used to amplify TCRbeta CDR3 regions from genomic DNA with bias-controlled V and J gene primers. Sequencing of rearranged TCRbeta segments was done at approximately 20X coverage. Regarding the original processing steps: Clustering was used to correct sequencing errors, and CDR3s were annotated against IMGT to assign V, D and J genes. Downstream analyses used only productive TCRbeta rearrangements and left out out-of-frame or stop-codon sequences. Clonality was calculated as one minus the Shannon entropy normalized by the log of the number of unique productive sequences. Clones differing between time points or between blood and tumor were identified using Fisher's exact test with Benjamini-Hochberg correction, with an adjusted p below 0.01 applied as the threshold. TCRdb mirrors the immuneACCESS table, restricted to in-frame sequences. Some clones are absent from its copies; in checked studies, under half trace to an unresolved V gene, and the reason for the others is unknown. D and trimming were read from the DNA, whereas the V and J calls and clone size are those reported in that table. The sample table holds roughly 51,000 clones, of which 79% were seen once. In total, the top ten clones hold more than 9% of the sample.

What the time point label conveys for this sample: pretreatment peripheral blood. A cohort of roughly 30 patients with locally advanced or metastatic urothelial carcinoma, treated at Memorial Sloan Kettering on a trial protocol, was included. Peripheral blood mononuclear cells were collected from each patient pretreatment and during treatment, giving between 1 and 8 total time points per patient. The Qiagen DNeasy Blood extraction kit was used to purify genomic DNA from total PBMCs and tumor samples. PBMCs were collected pretreatment and during treatment and were isolated and stored as previously described. As concerns this clone: The target of this receptor is not known. No base qualities exist here, and no much larger clone lies one base off it.

Results the study describes overall, beyond this receptor: A pretreatment peripheral blood TCR clonality below the median was linked to improved progression-free and overall survival. Patients with durable benefit showed greater expansion of tumor-associated TCR clones in peripheral blood 3 weeks after starting treatment (n ≈ 20, p = 0.022). Because the sample size was small (n of about 29) and many exploratory analyses were performed, the results are intended to be hypothesis-generating.

The sequence is built from TRBV7-2 and TRBJ2-1, and 10 bases in between align with TRBD2. Sequencing used PBMCs, obtained around atezolizumab (anti-PD-L1) treatment. The clonotype comes from a man in his 70s with urothelial cancer. The CDR3 protein is CASSPDVSGRGEQFF. The bases read TGTGCCAGCAGCCCCGATGTGAGCGGGAGGGGTGAGCAGTTCTTC.